These T cell receptor beta chains were read from a single sample in a study of Ad26.COV2.S vaccination and SARS-CoV-2 variants. Measured with immunoSEQ multiplex PCR; TCRdb has only the in-frame clones, and not every one. Of about 350,000 clones listed, 75% to 90% are singletons. The material was peripheral blood, obtained in a trial of Ad26.COV2.S vaccine versus placebo. The receptors shown here come from a person aged 18-65 years who received the Ad26.COV2.S COVID-19 vaccine or a placebo. Both conserved end residues are part of each CDR3. A row's size may be missing; if present it is once, few, many or a size class.

j_call,clone_size,v_call,cdr3_aa
TRBJ2-3,-,TRBV3-1/TRBV3-2,CASSQGGGAQYF
TRBJ1-3,once,TRBV28,CASSPGTAGNTIYF
TRBJ2-7,once,TRBV11-2,CASSFLNEQYF
TRBJ1-3,-,TRBV13,CASSLVALEGLESGNTIYF
TRBJ2-7,-,TRBV5-1,CASSSDAGGYHEQYF
TRBJ1-5,once,TRBV5-1,CASSPGTGSQPQHF
TRBJ1-3,few,TRBV3-1/TRBV3-2,CASGTQGRSGNTIYF
TRBJ2-1,once,TRBV6-1,CASSEGGAGYNEQFF
TRBJ2-1,-,TRBV6-2/TRBV6-3,CASSPPPGQGRNEQFF
TRBJ2-7,-,TRBV20-1,CSASPRDRGIYEQYF
TRBJ1-2,-,TRBV19,CASIDNEYGYTF
TRBJ2-5,-,TRBV27,CASSFGFAGSTQYF
TRBJ2-1,-,TRBV4-3,CASSQAWTGESRYNEQFF
TRBJ2-7,-,TRBV6-5,CASSYSTRGEQYF
TRBJ2-3,-,TRBV18,CASQDLTGAGQYF
TRBJ2-2,-,TRBV5-1,CASNPRQGSDTGELFF
TRBJ1-5,-,TRBV10-3,CAISESGGEIQPQHF
TRBJ1-1,-,TRBV6-5,CASSYTTIGNTEAFF
TRBJ2-5,-,TRBV4-1,CASTGGPEETQYF
TRBJ1-1,-,TRBV18,CASSPPGRLEAFF
TRBJ1-1,-,TRBV7-8,CASSLSVRAWNTEAFF
TRBJ2-2,-,TRBV11-2,CASSIRQARNTGELFF
TRBJ1-5,-,TRBV19,CAPPQGSNQPQHF
TRBJ2-1,-,TRBV5-8,CASSLALAGPYNEQFF
TRBJ2-3,-,TRBV6-5,CASSYSPTYDTDTQYF
TRBJ2-7,few,TRBV12-3/TRBV12-4,CASRSGGGEQYF
TRBJ2-2,-,TRBV18,CASSLGLADTGELFF
TRBJ1-5,-,TRBV12-3/TRBV12-4,CASSYTGDQPQHF